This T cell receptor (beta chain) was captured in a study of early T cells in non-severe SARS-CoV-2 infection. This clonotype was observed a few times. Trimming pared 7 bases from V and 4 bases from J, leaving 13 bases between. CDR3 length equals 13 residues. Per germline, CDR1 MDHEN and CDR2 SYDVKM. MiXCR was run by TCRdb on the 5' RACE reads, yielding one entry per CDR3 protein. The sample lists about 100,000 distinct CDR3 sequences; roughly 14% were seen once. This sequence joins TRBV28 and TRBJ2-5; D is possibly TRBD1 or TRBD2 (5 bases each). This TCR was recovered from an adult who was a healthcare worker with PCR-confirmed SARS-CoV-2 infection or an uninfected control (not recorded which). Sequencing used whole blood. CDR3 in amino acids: CASIRPGGETQYF. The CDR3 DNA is TGTGCCAGCATTAGACCTGGGGGAGAGACCCAGTACTTC.